These 5 T cell receptor beta chains originate from one sample sequenced in a study of memory CD4+ T cells and cytomegalovirus serostatus. The data were produced by immunoSEQ multiplex PCR, yet TCRdb's version contains in-frame clones alone and is incomplete. The sample includes about 57,000 clones, around 80% of them seen just once. The sort gate was single viable CD3+CD4+CD8-CD45RO+ cells for memory CD4+ T cells. Sample: memory CD4+ T cells from blood. The receptors here all came from an adult in good health and CMV-seronegative.

The genes are TRBV7-5 and TRBJ1-1; TRBD1, as called in the table, went unchecked against the DNA. TRBV7-5 is deemed a pseudogene. This CDR3 comprises 13 residues. The CDR3 reads CARSSGQITEAFF. Here the CDR3 DNA reads TGTGCCAGAAGCTCCGGACAGATCACTGAAGCTTTCTTT.

The rearrangement uses TRBV28 and TRBJ1-2; 12 bases fit TRBD1. V shed 6 bases and J 3 bases; nucleotides not matched to a gene: 11. The CDR3 covers 17 residues. Germline CDR1 is MDHEN and CDR2 is SYDVKM. CDR3 in DNA: TGTGCCAGCAGCCTTGGGACAGGGGGCGCTTACTACTATGGCTACACCTTC. This sequence encodes CASSLGTGGAYYYGYTF.

V and J are TRBV19 and TRBJ1-4; 10 bases fit TRBD1. This CDR3 is 15 amino acids long. The germline V gene encodes CDR1 LNHDA and CDR2 SQIVND (reference sequence). V lost 3 bases to trimming and J lost 10 bases; unmatched junction nucleotides: 8. The CDR3 DNA follows: TGTGCCAGTAGTATCGGGACAGGGGATGGGGGAAAACTGTTTTTT. This sequence encodes CASSIGTGDGGKLFF. The full variable domain, with the rest looked up from reference TRBV19 and TRBJ1-4, is DGGITQSPKYLFRKEGQNVTLSCEQNLNHDAMYWYRQDPGQGLRLIYYSQIVNDFQKGDIAEGYSVSREKKESFPLTVTSAQKNPTAFYLCASSIGTGDGGKLFFGSGTQLSVL.

The V gene is TRBV18, the J gene TRBJ2-7; 8 bases fit TRBD2. CDR3 size: 14 residues. J gave up 5 bases and V 3 bases, and 6 bases lay outside the gene matches. CDR1 and CDR2 from the germline V gene are KGHSH and LQKENI. As DNA, the CDR3 is TGTGCCAGCTCACCGGCGAGCGGGGGCCACGAGCAGTACTTC. This encodes CASSPASGGHEQYF.

This sequence joins TRBV13 and TRBJ1-3, with D maybe TRBD1 (6 bases). The CDR3 length is 16 residues. The V end was cut by 5 bases, the J end by 2 bases, with 16 bases between. Germline CDR1 is PRHDT and CDR2 is FYEKMQ (reference sequence). The CDR3 DNA is TGTGCCAGCAGCCTTCAAGGGGGGAGGGCTGGAAACACCATATATTTT. Translation: CASSLQGGRAGNTIYF.